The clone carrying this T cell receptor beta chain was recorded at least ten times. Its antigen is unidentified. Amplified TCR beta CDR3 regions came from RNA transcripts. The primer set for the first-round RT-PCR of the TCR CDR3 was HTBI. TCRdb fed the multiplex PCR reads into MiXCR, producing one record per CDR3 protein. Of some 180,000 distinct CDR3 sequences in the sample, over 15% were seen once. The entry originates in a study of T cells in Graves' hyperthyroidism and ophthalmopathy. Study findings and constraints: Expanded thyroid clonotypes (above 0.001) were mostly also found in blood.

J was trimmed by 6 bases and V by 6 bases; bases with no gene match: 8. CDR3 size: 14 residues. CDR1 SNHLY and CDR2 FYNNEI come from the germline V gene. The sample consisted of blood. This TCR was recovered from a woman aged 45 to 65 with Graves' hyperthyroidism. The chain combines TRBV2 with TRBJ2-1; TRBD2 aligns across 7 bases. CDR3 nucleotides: TGTGCCAGCAGCGGGCTATGGGGGGGCAATGAGCAGTTCTTC. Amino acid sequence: CASSGLWGGNEQFF.